This TCR beta chain was recovered during a study of shared clonotypes between healthy human individuals. V was shortened by 6 bases and J by 3 bases, with 15 bases between the two germline ends. Looked up from germline, CDR1 is SEHNR and CDR2 is FQNEAQ (reference sequence). This CDR3 contains 14 residues. Study-wide points: An expected dependence of interdonor clonotype sharing on sequencing depth was noted.

Remarks on this clone: Antigen specificity is unknown.

Only in-frame clones appear in the TCRdb table, and some are missing; sequencing was by immunoSEQ multiplex PCR. Here the sample spans approximately 470,000 clones, roughly 80% being singletons. The sequence was collected from a woman between 40 and 50 years old in good health. Some clones in this sample may be carry-over from other donors' samples. Sequences were obtained from PBMCs. This chain connects TRBV7-9 to TRBJ2-7; D is ambiguous. The CDR3 nucleotides read TGTGCCAGCAGATCATCTGGGCCCCACTACGAGCAGTACTTC. This codes for CASRSSGPHYEQYF.